The 27 T cell receptor beta chains reported below all come from one sample, sequenced in a study of shared clonotypes between healthy human individuals. Assay used: immunoSEQ multiplex PCR; TCRdb lists only in-frame clones, some missing. The sample holds fewer than 3 million clones, about nine tenths seen once. The source material was naive CD4+ T cells from PBMCs. The subset was: CD45RA+ positively selected. Receptors originate from a man between 18 and 29 years old in good health. Some clones in this sample may be carry-over from other donors' samples.

Concerning this clone itself: Other nucleotide sequences from this sample produce the same CDR3. This rearrangement joins TRBV6-1 to TRBJ2-2, with a tentative D call TRBD1 (6 bases). The CDR3 covers 14 residues. CDR1 and CDR2 (germline): MNHNS, SASEGT. Between the trimmed V and J ends, which lost 4 bases and 5 bases, there was a span of 11 bases. This chain's CDR3 is CASSGQGFTGELFF. For the CDR3, the DNA is TGTGCCAGCAGTGGCCAGGGGTTTACCGGGGAGCTGTTTTTT.

This chain links TRBV7-2 with TRBJ1-4, with TRBD1 as a possible D gene (5 bases). Germline-derived CDR1 and CDR2 are SGHTA and FQGNSA. This CDR3 comprises 13 residues. Trimming pared 5 bases from V and 8 bases from J, leaving 12 bases between. CDR3 loop: CASSRLWGEKLFF. As DNA, the CDR3 is TGTGCCAGCAGCCGTCTATGGGGGGAAAAACTGTTTTTT.

The V and J genes are TRBV18 and TRBJ2-2; D gene uncertain. Per the germline V gene, CDR1 is KGHSH and CDR2 is LQKENI. V was cut by 6 bases and J by 5 bases, with 16 bases left in between. This CDR3 is 15 amino acids long. The CDR3 bases are TGTGCCAGCTCTCCTAATTTGTTGAGAACCGGGGAGCTGTTTTTT. Encoded protein: CASSPNLLRTGELFF.

The chain combines TRBV28 with TRBJ1-4; tentatively, D is TRBD1 (6 bases). Germline CDR1 is MDHEN and CDR2 is SYDVKM. The CDR3 spans 15 residues. V lost 8 bases and J 6 bases, leaving 19 bases between the germline ends. CDR3 amino acids: CASLPRGGAYEKLFF. The CDR3 nucleotides read TGTGCCAGCCTCCCGAGGGGGGGGGCTTATGAAAAACTGTTTTTT.

This clone was picked up one time. J is TRBJ1-5 and V is TRBV2; a possible D gene is TRBD1 (5 bases). Per germline, CDR1 SNHLY and CDR2 FYNNEI. The V end was cut by 7 bases, the J end by 8 bases, with 18 bases between. This CDR3 is 14 amino acids long. The CDR3, as DNA: TGTGCCAGCAAACAAGGGAGGCAGGGCGAGCCCCAGCATTTT. Translation: CASKQGRQGEPQHF.

This chain links TRBV7-3 with TRBJ2-2; 8 bases match TRBD1. This CDR3 region has 14 residues. Germline CDR1 reads SGHTA; CDR2 reads FQGTGA. V lost 3 bases, J lost 5 bases, and 2 bases stayed unmatched. CDR3 DNA sequence: TGTGCCAGCAGCTTCGACAGGGGAACCGGGGAGCTGTTTTTT. Residues: CASSFDRGTGELFF.

The V and J genes are TRBV2 and TRBJ2-1; TRBD2 might be the D (5 bases). Germline V CDR1 and CDR2: SNHLY, FYNNEI. Trimming shortened V by 7 bases and J by 5 bases, and 9 bases separated the two germline ends. This CDR3 region has 12 residues. The CDR3 DNA sequence: TGTGCCAGCAAGCAGACTAACAATGAGCAGTTCTTC. Its translation: CASKQTNNEQFF.

The chain couples TRBV25-1 to TRBJ2-7; 9 bases match TRBD1. The CDR3 consists of 13 residues. Trimming removed 7 bases from V and 2 bases from J; junction bases left unmatched: 3. Germline CDR1 and CDR2: MGHDK and SYGVNS. Written as DNA, the CDR3 is TGTGCCAGCATCGGGACAGGGCCCTACGAGCAGTACTTC. Protein product: CASIGTGPYEQYF.

Comment on this clone: A junction boundary mismatches the germline segment, possibly from a read error. The gene calls are TRBV4-2 and TRBJ2-1; the match to TRBD2 covers 9 bases. Per germline, CDR1 LGHNA and CDR2 YNFKEQ. The CDR3 consists of 11 residues. The CDR3 is CASSQESGRIF. CDR3 nucleotide sequence: TGTGCCAGCAGCCAAGAGAGCGGGAGGATCTTC.

DNA of the CDR3: TGTGCCAGCAGCTTAGAGCGGGGGGCCCGAGGAGAGACCCAGTACTTC. Its protein is CASSLERGARGETQYF. The J gene is TRBJ2-5, the V gene TRBV11-2; the match to TRBD2 covers 8 bases. V lost 0 bases to trimming and J lost 4 bases; unmatched junction nucleotides: 7. Germline assignment: CDR1 SGHAT and CDR2 FQNNGV. The CDR3 length is 16 residues.

Worth noting for this clone: Different DNA sequences within this sample yield the same CDR3. In nucleotides, the CDR3 is TGCGCCAGCAGCCAAGTTACCGGGAACACTGAAGCTTTCTTT. It specifies CASSQVTGNTEAFF. The chain recombines TRBV4-1 with TRBJ1-1, with D unresolved. Trimming shortened V by 1 base and J by 1 base, and 7 bases separated the two germline ends. The CDR3 covers 14 residues. CDR1 MGHRA and CDR2 YSYEKL come from the germline V gene.

In this sample, this clone turned up once. The chain combines TRBV6-1 with TRBJ1-2; D is ambiguous. The CDR3 is 15 residues long. Germline CDR1 reads MNHNS; CDR2 reads SASEGT. The V and J ends lost 6 bases and 0 bases respectively, with 14 bases between them. In nucleotides, the CDR3 is TGTGCCAGCAGCGGGCCGGGGAAGGCTAACTATGGCTACACCTTC. Its protein product is CASSGPGKANYGYTF.

The chain combines TRBV5-1 with TRBJ1-1; weak D call: TRBD1 (6 bases). V was pared by 4 bases and J by 9 bases, with 16 bases between. Germline CDR1 reads SGHRS; CDR2 reads YFSETQ. The CDR3 contains 13 residues. The CDR3 spells CASSQDRQRKAFF. In DNA form, the CDR3 reads TGCGCCAGCAGCCAGGACAGACAGCGAAAAGCTTTCTTT.

The V call is TRBV10-2, the J call TRBJ2-2, with 7 bases matching TRBD2. The junction had 13 bases not matched to a gene; V was cut back by 6 bases and J by 6 bases. This CDR3 has 16 residues. CDR1 and CDR2 from the germline V gene are WSHSY and SAAADI. The CDR3 loop reads CASRTTLGLGSGELFF. In DNA, the CDR3 is TGCGCCAGCAGGACCACCTTAGGACTAGGGTCCGGGGAGCTGTTTTTT.

For this clone: The identical CDR3 is also encoded by other nucleotide sequences in the sample. V and J are TRBV5-1 and TRBJ2-5; D is possibly TRBD2 (5 bases). The CDR3 is 14 amino acids. Trimming took 0 bases from V and 5 from J, leaving 11 bases between them. CDR1 SGHRS and CDR2 YFSETQ come from the germline V gene. The CDR3 is CASSLDYRGETQYF. The CDR3 DNA reads TGCGCCAGCAGCTTGGACTACCGGGGTGAGACCCAGTACTTC. Drawing the rest from reference TRBV5-1 and TRBJ2-5, the complete variable domain is KAGVTQTPRYLIKTRGQQVTLSCSPISGHRSVSWYQQTPGQGLQFLFEYFSETQRNKGNFPGRFSGRQFSNSRSEMNVSTLELGDSALYLCASSLDYRGETQYFGPGTRLLVL.

J is TRBJ1-2 and V is TRBV7-3; D is ambiguous. V lost 4 bases and J 3 bases, leaving 9 bases between the germline ends. CDR1 is SGHTA, CDR2 FQGTGA, per germline. CDR3 length: 13 amino acids. CDR3 region: CASSSRTDYGYTF. The CDR3 coding sequence is TGTGCCAGCAGCTCCCGGACGGACTATGGCTACACCTTC.

CDR3 region: CASSSRWYSNQPQHF. CDR3 DNA: TGTGCCAGCAGCTCCCGGTGGTATAGCAATCAGCCCCAGCATTTT. The V and J genes are TRBV5-8 and TRBJ1-5; the D is unclear. The V gene's germline CDR1 is SGHTS and CDR2 YDEGEE. V was clipped by 3 bases and J by 0 bases, with 10 bases between them. The CDR3 has 15 residues.

For this clone: The same CDR3 can be traced to other DNA sequences in this sample. CDR3 sequence (DNA): TGTGCCAGCAGCTATAGGGGGGCTAGCAATCAGCCCCAGCATTTT. Protein sequence: CASSYRGASNQPQHF. The chain links TRBV5-6 to TRBJ1-5; a weak D match, TRBD1 (6 bases). Per germline, CDR1 SGHDT and CDR2 YYEEEE. The CDR3 extends over 15 amino acids. The V end lost 3 bases, the J end lost 0 bases, and 10 bases lay between the germline ends.

The chain recombines TRBV7-6 with TRBJ2-5; perhaps TRBD2 as D (7 bases). The V gene's germline CDR1 is SGHVS and CDR2 FNYEAQ. The CDR3 spans 16 residues. The V gene lost 5 bases and the J gene lost 3 bases, with 19 bases spanning the gap. CDR3 loop: CASSHRASGKEETQYF. The CDR3 coding sequence is TGTGCCAGCAGCCACAGGGCCAGCGGGAAGGAAGAGACCCAGTACTTC.

This chain links TRBV19 with TRBJ1-4, with TRBD1 matching 7 bases. The CDR3 runs to 15 residues. V trimming: 6 bases; J trimming: 8 bases; junction bases outside the gene matches: 12. Germline V gene lookup returns CDR1 LNHDA and CDR2 SQIVND (reference sequence). The CDR3 sequence: CASRMWGDSQEKLFF. The CDR3 region has the DNA TGTGCCAGTAGGATGTGGGGGGACAGCCAAGAAAAACTGTTTTTT.

For this clone: In the same sample, other DNA sequences code for this CDR3. The chain joins TRBV5-4 to TRBJ2-3; 7 bases line up with TRBD1. Trimming removed 5 bases from V and 3 bases from J; junction bases left unmatched: 6. CDR1 is SGHNT, CDR2 YYREEE, per germline (reference sequence). This CDR3 is built from 14 residues. CDR3 DNA sequence: TGTGCCAGCAGTCCGGACAGGTTAACAGATACGCAGTATTTT. Residues: CASSPDRLTDTQYF.

The chain couples TRBV10-3 to TRBJ1-2; D remains ambiguous. Per the germline V gene, CDR1 is ENHRY and CDR2 is SYGVKD. The length of the CDR3 is 15 residues. The V end was cut by 1 base, the J end by 5 bases, with 14 bases between. The CDR3 coding sequence is TGTGCCATCAGTGAGTATTCCGGAACGGGGTATGGCTACACCTTC. Protein sequence: CAISEYSGTGYGYTF.

V is TRBV28 and J is TRBJ2-1; possible D gene TRBD1, 6 bases. There are 17 residues in the CDR3. Germline V gene data show CDR1 as MDHEN and CDR2 as SYDVKM. V was pared by 3 bases and J by 9 bases, with 24 bases between. CDR3 sequence: CASSFVFPADTRGEQFF. The DNA of the CDR3 is TGTGCCAGCAGTTTTGTTTTCCCTGCCGATACCAGGGGTGAGCAGTTCTTC.

This clone was observed once. The J gene is TRBJ1-1, the V gene TRBV5-4; 7 positions agree with TRBD1. With V trimmed by 4 bases and J by 3 bases, 12 bases remained unmatched. In germline, CDR1 is SGHNT, CDR2 YYREEE (reference sequence). The CDR3 totals 16 residues. This CDR3 is CASSPREGAPYTEAFF. In DNA form, the CDR3 reads TGTGCCAGCAGCCCTCGAGAGGGGGCGCCTTACACTGAAGCTTTCTTT.

The V and J genes are TRBV4-1 and TRBJ2-7, with a weak D call TRBD1 (6 bases). The germline V and J ends were trimmed by 1 base and 3 bases, with 19 bases remaining between them. Germline loops: CDR1 MGHRA, CDR2 YSYEKL. This CDR3 has 17 residues. The CDR3 DNA sequence: TGCGCCAGCAGCCAAGCTCCCCGGGCAGGGGCCAGCTACGAGCAGTACTTC. Translation gives CASSQAPRAGASYEQYF.

The chain joins TRBV9 to TRBJ2-4, with 10 bases that match TRBD1. CDR3 length: 14 amino acids. Germline V CDR1 and CDR2: SGDLS, YYNGEE. Trimming removed 4 bases from V and 6 bases from J; junction bases left unmatched: 4. DNA of the CDR3: TGTGCCAGCAGCACCCGGGACAGGGGAAACATTCAGTACTTC. This sequence encodes CASSTRDRGNIQYF.

This clone came up once. The V gene is TRBV4-1, the J gene TRBJ2-7; 7 nucleotides match TRBD1. CDR3 size: 14 residues. Germline assignment: CDR1 MGHRA and CDR2 YSYEKL. The ends lost 4 bases at V and 4 bases at J; junction bases unmatched: 7. The chain's CDR3 is CASSPGTAFYEQYF. CDR3 nucleotides: TGCGCCAGCAGCCCCGGGACAGCCTTTTACGAGCAGTACTTC.